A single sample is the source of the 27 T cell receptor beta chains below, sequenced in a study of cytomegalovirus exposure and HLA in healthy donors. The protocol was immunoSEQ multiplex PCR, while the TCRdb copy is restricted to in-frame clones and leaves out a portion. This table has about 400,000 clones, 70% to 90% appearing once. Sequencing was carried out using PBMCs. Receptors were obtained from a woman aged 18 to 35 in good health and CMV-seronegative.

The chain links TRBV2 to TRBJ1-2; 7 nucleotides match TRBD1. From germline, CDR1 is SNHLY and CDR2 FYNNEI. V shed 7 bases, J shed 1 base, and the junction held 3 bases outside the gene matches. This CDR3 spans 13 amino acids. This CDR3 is CASTGQINYGYTF. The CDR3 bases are TGTGCCAGCACGGGACAGATTAACTATGGCTACACCTTC.

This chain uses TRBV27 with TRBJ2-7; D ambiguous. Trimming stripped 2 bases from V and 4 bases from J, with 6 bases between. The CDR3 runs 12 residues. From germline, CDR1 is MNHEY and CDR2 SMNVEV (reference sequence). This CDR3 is CASSLAYYEQYF. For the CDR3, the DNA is TGTGCCAGCAGTTTAGCCTATTACGAGCAGTACTTC.

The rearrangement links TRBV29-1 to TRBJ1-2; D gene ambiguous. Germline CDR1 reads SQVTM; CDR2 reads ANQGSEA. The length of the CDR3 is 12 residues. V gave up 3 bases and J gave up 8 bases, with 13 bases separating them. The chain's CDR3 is CSVDNSEGGYTF. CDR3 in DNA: TGCAGCGTTGATAATAGCGAGGGCGGCTACACCTTC.

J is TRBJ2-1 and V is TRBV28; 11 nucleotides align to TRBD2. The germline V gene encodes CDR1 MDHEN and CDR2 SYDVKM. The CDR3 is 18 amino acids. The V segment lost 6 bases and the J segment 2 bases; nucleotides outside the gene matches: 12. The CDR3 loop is CASSLLTILAGAYNEQFF. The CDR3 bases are TGTGCCAGCAGCCTACTTACGATACTAGCGGGAGCCTACAATGAGCAGTTCTTC.

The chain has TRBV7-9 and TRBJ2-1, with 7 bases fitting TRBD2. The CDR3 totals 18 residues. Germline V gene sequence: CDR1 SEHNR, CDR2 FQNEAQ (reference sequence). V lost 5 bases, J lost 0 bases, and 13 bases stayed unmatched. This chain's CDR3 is CASSVPSRAGDSYNEQFF. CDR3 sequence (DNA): TGTGCCAGCAGCGTCCCGAGCCGGGCGGGGGACTCCTACAATGAGCAGTTCTTC.

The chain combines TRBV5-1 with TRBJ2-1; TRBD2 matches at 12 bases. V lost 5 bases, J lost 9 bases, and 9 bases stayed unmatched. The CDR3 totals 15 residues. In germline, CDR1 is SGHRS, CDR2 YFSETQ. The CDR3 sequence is CASRGSLAGGPEQFF. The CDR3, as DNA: TGCGCCAGCAGGGGTTCGCTAGCGGGGGGGCCTGAGCAGTTCTTC. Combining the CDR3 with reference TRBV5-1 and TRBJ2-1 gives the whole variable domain KAGVTQTPRYLIKTRGQQVTLSCSPISGHRSVSWYQQTPGQGLQFLFEYFSETQRNKGNFPGRFSGRQFSNSRSEMNVSTLELGDSALYLCASRGSLAGGPEQFFGPGTRLTVL.

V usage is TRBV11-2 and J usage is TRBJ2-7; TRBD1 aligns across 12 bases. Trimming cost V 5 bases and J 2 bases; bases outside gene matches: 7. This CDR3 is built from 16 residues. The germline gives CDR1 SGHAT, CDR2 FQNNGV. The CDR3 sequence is CASSGGDRGLPYEQYF. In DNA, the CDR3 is TGTGCCAGCAGCGGAGGGGACAGGGGGCTTCCCTACGAGCAGTACTTC.

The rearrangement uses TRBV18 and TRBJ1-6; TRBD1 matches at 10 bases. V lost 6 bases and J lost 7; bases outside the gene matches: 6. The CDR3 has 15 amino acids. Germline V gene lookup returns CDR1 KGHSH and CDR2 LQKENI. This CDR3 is CASSRGQGENSPLHF. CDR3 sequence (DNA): TGTGCCAGCTCGCGCGGACAGGGGGAAAATTCACCCCTCCACTTT. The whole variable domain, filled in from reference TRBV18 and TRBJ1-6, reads NAGVMQNPRHLVRRRGQEARLRCSPMKGHSHVYWYRQLPEEGLKFMVYLQKENIIDESGMPKERFSAEFPKEGPSILRIQQVVRGDSAAYFCASSRGQGENSPLHFGNGTRLTVT.

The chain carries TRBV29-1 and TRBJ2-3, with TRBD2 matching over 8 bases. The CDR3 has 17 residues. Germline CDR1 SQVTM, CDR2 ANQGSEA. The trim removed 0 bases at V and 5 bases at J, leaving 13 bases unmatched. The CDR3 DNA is TGCAGCGTTGAAGAGACTCCGGCAGCGGGAGAGAAAGATACGCAGTATTTT. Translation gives CSVEETPAAGEKDTQYF.

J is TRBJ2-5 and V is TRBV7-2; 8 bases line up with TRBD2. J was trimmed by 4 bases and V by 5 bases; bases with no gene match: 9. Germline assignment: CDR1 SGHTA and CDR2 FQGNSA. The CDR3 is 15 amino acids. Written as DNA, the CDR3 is TGTGCCAGCAGCCTCACCCGGCTAGCGGGAGAGACCCAGTACTTC. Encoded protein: CASSLTRLAGETQYF. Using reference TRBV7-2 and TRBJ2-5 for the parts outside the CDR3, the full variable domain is GAGVSQSPSNKVTEKGKDVELRCDPISGHTALYWYRQSLGQGLEFLIYFQGNSAPDKSGLPSDRFSAERTGGSVSTLTIQRTQQEDSAVYLCASSLTRLAGETQYFGPGTRLLVL.

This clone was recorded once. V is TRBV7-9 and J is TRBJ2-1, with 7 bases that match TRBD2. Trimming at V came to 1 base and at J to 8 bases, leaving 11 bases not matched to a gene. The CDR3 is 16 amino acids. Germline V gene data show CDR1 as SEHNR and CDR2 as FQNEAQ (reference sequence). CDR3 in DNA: TGTGCCAGCAGCTTAGGGTACCAGCGGGGACCGGATGAGCAGTTCTTC. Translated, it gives CASSLGYQRGPDEQFF.

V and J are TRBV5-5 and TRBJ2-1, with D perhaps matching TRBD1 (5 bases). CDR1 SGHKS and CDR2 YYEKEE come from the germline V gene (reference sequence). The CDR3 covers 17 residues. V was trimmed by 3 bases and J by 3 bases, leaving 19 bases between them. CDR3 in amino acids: CASSSPTVLTLYNEQFF. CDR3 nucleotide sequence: TGTGCCAGCAGCTCTCCGACAGTCCTGACGCTCTACAATGAGCAGTTCTTC.

This chain's CDR3 is CASGGQGHTEAFF. The DNA for the CDR3 is TGTGCCAGCGGCGGACAGGGCCACACTGAAGCTTTCTTT. This chain joins TRBV2 and TRBJ1-1, with 8 bases that match TRBD1. Germline assignment: CDR1 SNHLY and CDR2 FYNNEI. This CDR3 has 13 amino acids. V lost 8 bases to trimming and J lost 3 bases; unmatched junction nucleotides: 5.

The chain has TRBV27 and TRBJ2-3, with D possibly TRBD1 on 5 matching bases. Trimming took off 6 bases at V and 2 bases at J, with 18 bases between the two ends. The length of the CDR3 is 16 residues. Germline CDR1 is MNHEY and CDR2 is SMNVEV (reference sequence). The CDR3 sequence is CASSRQQVRYTDTQYF. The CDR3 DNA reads TGTGCCAGCAGCCGCCAACAGGTTCGCTACACAGATACGCAGTATTTT.

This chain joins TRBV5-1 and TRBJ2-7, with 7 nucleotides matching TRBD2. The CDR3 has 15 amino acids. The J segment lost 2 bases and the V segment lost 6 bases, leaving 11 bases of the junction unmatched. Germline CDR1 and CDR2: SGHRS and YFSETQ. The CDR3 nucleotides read TGCGCCAGCAAGGTGACGGGGGGATTCCCCTACGAGCAGTACTTC. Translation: CASKVTGGFPYEQYF.

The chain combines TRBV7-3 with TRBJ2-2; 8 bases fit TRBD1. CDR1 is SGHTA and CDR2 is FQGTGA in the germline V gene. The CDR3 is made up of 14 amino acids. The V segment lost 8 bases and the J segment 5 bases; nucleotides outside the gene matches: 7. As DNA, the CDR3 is TGTGCCAGCGGTGGACAGGGATCAACCGGGGAGCTGTTTTTT. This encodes CASGGQGSTGELFF.

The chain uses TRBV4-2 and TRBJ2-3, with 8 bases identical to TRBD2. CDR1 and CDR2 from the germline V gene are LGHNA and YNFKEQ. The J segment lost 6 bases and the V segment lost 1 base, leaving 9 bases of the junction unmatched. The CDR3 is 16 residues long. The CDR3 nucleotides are TGTGCCAGCAGCCAAGTAAGCGGGAGATCGAGGGATACGCAGTATTTT. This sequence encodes CASSQVSGRSRDTQYF.

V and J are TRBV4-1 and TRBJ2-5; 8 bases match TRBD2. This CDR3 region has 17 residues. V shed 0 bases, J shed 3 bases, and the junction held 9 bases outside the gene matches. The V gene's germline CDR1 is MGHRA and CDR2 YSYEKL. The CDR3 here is CASSQEMAGGIEETQYF. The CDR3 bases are TGCGCCAGCAGCCAAGAGATGGCGGGGGGTATCGAAGAGACCCAGTACTTC.

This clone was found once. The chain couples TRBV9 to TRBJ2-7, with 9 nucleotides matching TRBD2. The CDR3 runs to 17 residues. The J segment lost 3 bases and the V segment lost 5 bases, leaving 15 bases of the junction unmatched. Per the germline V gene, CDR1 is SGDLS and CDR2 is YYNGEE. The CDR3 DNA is TGTGCCAGCAGTGAGGGGCCTAGCGGGACCGGTGGCTACGAGCAGTACTTC. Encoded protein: CASSEGPSGTGGYEQYF. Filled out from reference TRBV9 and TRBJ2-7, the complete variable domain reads DSGVTQTPKHLITATGQRVTLRCSPRSGDLSVYWYQQSLDQGLQFLIQYYNGEERAKGNILERFSAQQFPDLHSELNLSSLELGDSALYFCASSEGPSGTGGYEQYFGPGTRLTVT.

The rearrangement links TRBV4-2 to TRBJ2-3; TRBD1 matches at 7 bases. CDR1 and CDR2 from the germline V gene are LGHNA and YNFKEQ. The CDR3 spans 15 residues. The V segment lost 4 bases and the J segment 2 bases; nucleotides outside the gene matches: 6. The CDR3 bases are TGTGCCAGCAGCCCATCCAAGGGGGCCACAGATACGCAGTATTTT. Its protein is CASSPSKGATDTQYF.

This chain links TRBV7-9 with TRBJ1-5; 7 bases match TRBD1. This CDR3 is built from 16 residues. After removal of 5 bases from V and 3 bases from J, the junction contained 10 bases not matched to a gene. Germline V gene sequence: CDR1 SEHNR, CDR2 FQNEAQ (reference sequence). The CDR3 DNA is TGTGCCAGCAGCCCAGGGGACAGAGGGGACAATCAGCCCCAGCATTTT. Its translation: CASSPGDRGDNQPQHF.

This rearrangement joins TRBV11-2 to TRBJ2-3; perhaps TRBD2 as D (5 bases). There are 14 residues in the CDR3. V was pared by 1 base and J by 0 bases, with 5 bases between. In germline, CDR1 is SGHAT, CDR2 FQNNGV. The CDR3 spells CASSLGTSTDTQYF. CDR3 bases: TGTGCCAGCAGCTTAGGGACTAGCACAGATACGCAGTATTTT.

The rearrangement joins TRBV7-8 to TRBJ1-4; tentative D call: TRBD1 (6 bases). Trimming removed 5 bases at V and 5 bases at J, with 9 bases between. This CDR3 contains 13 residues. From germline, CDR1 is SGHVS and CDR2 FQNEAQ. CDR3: CASSDRLNEKLFF. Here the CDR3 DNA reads TGTGCCAGCAGCGACAGGTTGAATGAAAAACTGTTTTTT.

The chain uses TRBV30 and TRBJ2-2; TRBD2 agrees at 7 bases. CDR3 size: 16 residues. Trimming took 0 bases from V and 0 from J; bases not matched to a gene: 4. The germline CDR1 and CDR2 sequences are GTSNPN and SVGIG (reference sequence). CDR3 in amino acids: CAWSVRLAANTGELFF. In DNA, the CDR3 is TGTGCCTGGAGTGTACGCCTAGCGGCGAACACCGGGGAGCTGTTTTTT.

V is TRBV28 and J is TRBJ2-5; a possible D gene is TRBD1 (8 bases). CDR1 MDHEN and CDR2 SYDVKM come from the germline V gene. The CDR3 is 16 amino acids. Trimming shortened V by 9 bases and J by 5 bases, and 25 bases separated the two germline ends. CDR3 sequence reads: CASKPAPSQGGETQYF. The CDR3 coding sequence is TGTGCCAGTAAACCCGCTCCATCACAGGGGGGGGAGACCCAGTACTTC.

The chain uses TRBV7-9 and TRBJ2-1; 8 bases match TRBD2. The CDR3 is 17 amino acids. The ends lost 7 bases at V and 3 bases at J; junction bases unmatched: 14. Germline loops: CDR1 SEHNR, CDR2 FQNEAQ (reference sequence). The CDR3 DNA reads TGTGCCAGCAAACCCAAACGGACTAGCAACCACTACAATGAGCAGTTCTTC. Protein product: CASKPKRTSNHYNEQFF.

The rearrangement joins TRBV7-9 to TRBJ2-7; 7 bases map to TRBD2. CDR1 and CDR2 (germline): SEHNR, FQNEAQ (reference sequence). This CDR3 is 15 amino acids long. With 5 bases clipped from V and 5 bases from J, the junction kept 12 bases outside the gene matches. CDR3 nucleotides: TGTGCCAGCAGCCACCTGCGGGAGATGGTAAACGAGCAGTACTTC. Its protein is CASSHLREMVNEQYF. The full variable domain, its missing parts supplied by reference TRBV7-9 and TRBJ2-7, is DTGVSQNPRHKITKRGQNVTFRCDPISEHNRLYWYRQTLGQGPEFLTYFQNEAQLEKSRLLSDRFSAERPKGSFSTLEIQRTEQGDSAMYLCASSHLREMVNEQYFGPGTRLTVT.